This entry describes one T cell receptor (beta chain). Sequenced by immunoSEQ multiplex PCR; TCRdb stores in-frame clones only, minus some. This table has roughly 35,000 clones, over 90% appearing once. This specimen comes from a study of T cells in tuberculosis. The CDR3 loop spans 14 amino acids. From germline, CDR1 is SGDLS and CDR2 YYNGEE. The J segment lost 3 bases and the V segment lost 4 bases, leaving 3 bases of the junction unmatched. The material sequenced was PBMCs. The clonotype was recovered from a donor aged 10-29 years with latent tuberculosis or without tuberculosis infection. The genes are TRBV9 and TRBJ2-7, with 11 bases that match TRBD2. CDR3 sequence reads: CASSPGTSGYEQYF. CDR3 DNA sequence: TGTGCCAGCAGCCCAGGGACTAGCGGCTACGAGCAGTACTTC.